The 2 T cell receptor beta chains given below trace back to one sample, sequenced in a study of blood T cells in healthy people across ages. Combining a sample-barcoded 5' primer with a J-beta primer mix, a second PCR ran for about 6 to 12 cycles. TCRdb fed the 5' RACE reads into MiXCR, producing one record per CDR3 protein. In the table there are hundreds of thousands of distinct CDR3 sequences, approximately 65% of which are singletons. Sample: blood. These receptors were collected from a man younger than 40 in good health.

This rearrangement joins TRBV15 to TRBJ1-2; D unclear. The V gene's germline CDR1 is LNHNV and CDR2 YYDKDF (reference sequence). V was pared by 4 bases and J by 0 bases, with 18 bases between. This CDR3 region has 17 residues. The CDR3 DNA is TGTGCCACCAGCAAGGAATGGGCGGCAGGCCCTAACTATGGCTACACCTTC. This codes for CATSKEWAAGPNYGYTF.

In its sample, this clonotype was seen a few times. The gene calls are TRBV3-1 and TRBJ1-2, with D possibly TRBD1 on 6 matching bases. This CDR3 has 15 amino acids. Trimming stripped 1 base from V and 2 bases from J, with 11 bases between. The germline gives CDR1 LGHDT, CDR2 YNNKEL (reference sequence). Here the CDR3 DNA reads TGTGCCAGCAGCCAAGCCCATACAGGGAACTATGGCTACACCTTC. Encoded protein: CASSQAHTGNYGYTF.